The present entry profiles one TCR beta chain with its context. This record comes from a study of PD-L1 blockade in urothelial cancer. TCRdb keeps only in-frame clones here, not all; method: immunoSEQ multiplex PCR. The sample holds fewer than 65,000 clones, around four fifths seen once. The ends lost 2 bases at V and 5 bases at J; junction bases unmatched: 5. This CDR3 is built from 14 residues. CDR1 is SGHNT and CDR2 is YYREEE in the germline V gene (reference sequence). Time point defined: pretreatment peripheral blood. This clonotype was sampled from a man between 65 and 85 years old with urothelial cancer. The chain links TRBV5-4 to TRBJ2-5, with 8 nucleotides matching TRBD1. Source: PBMCs, taken around atezolizumab (anti-PD-L1) treatment. The CDR3 here is CASSFLDRGETQYF. The CDR3 nucleotides are TGTGCCAGCAGCTTTCTAGACAGGGGCGAGACCCAGTACTTC.